The source of this T cell receptor (beta chain) is a study of Tregs in tolerant kidney transplant recipients. Study-wide results and caveats: Validation in larger populations is needed because few patients were studied. Activated donor B cell expansion appeared to reveal the most relevant donor-specific TCRbeta repertoire.

With respect to this clone: Its antigen is currently unknown.

V was cut by 7 bases and J by 3 bases, with 7 bases left in between. Germline loops: CDR1 LNHDA, CDR2 SQIVND (reference sequence). The CDR3 consists of 11 residues. Data came from immunoSEQ multiplex PCR; TCRdb stores just in-frame clones and leaves some out. This sample yields more than 95,000 clones, of which about 90% are seen a single time; approximately 0.54% belongs to the top ten. CD4+CD25+CD127- Tregs, CD4+CD25- non-Tregs, CD4 and CD8 cells were sorted. The receptor's source is a human donor in good health. V is TRBV19 and J is TRBJ2-7; no clear D. Sequences were obtained from CD4+ T cells from blood. The DNA for the CDR3 is TGTGCCAGTAAAGGGTACTACGAGCAGTACTTC. The encoded protein is CASKGYYEQYF.